This TCR beta chain was sequenced in a study of CD8 T cells in ankylosing spondylitis. Findings of the study overall: Several of the motif variants were reported before in synovial fluid and blood from reactive arthritis. Disease-associated clones were reportedly significantly overrepresented in matched ankylosing spondylitis synovial fluid.

Concerning this clonotype itself: Its antigen is still unknown.

In making TCR beta libraries, quantitative 5'-RACE with molecular barcodes was used. TCRdb ran MiXCR on the 5' RACE reads and lists one entry per CDR3 protein. The data hold roughly 140,000 distinct CDR3 sequences, with 40% to 50% observed a single time. The V end lost 8 bases, the J end lost 5 bases, and 18 bases lay between the germline ends. The CDR3 consists of 14 residues. From germline, CDR1 is MNHNS and CDR2 SASEGT. Sequenced: synovial fluid, either unsorted or a sorted T cell fraction (not recorded which). The rearrangement links TRBV6-1 to TRBJ2-5; no clear D. This receptor was identified in a male donor with ankylosing spondylitis. The CDR3 here is CASAHWAESETQYF. The CDR3, as DNA: TGTGCCAGCGCTCATTGGGCTGAGTCTGAGACCCAGTACTTC.